This T cell receptor beta chain was identified during a study of response to subunit inactivated influenza vaccine (dated by TCRdb to about 2018). Background on the whole study: Deep quantitative T cell receptor repertoire profiling was used in the study to track responses to a trivalent subunit inactivated influenza vaccine.

Study-level results and caveats: The authors suggested that each seasonal influenza vaccination may recruit only a limited number of new T cells.

The library relied on RT-PCR. Sequencing used an Illumina HiSeq 2500. Using fastp at Q25 and MiXCR, TCRdb reprocessed the public reads and kept productive beta chains. Each CDR3 protein gets just one entry, which takes the most common genes and DNA from the rows behind it. For this sample there are fewer than 350,000 distinct CDR3 sequences; just over 20% appear just once. Of the sample, roughly a tenth is held by the ten largest clones. In the germline V gene, CDR1 corresponds to SQVTM and CDR2 to ANQGSEA. The CDR3 spans 12 residues, from the cysteine through the phenylalanine. The CDR3 DNA has 36 bases and is translated from base 1. V ends up 8 bases short and J 4 bases short, with an unmatched junction base count of 7. This clonotype was counted many times. Its antigen has not been determined. Qualities for individual bases were not recorded, and no much larger clone is one base off.

This material consisted of PBMCs from blood, taken approximately 22 months after vaccination. The V and J segments used are TRBV29-1 and TRBJ1-1, and TRBD1 matches 7 of the central bases. The source is a man aged 45 to 75 who received an inactivated influenza vaccine. Donor details come from another sample of the same person, matched by shared clones. The CDR3 region reads CSPVQGITEAFF. The DNA is TGCAGCCCTGTACAGGGGATCACTGAAGCTTTCTTT.